This T cell receptor (beta chain) is drawn from a study of T cells after yellow fever vaccination. Study-level results: Reappearing after the booster were most of the clones from primary vaccination (around 96% CD4, approximately 86% CD8).

About this clonotype: Its antigen is unknown.

Researchers made TCR cDNA using 5'RACE template switching, and this step added a universal primer site and UMIs. TCRdb re-called the 5' RACE reads with MiXCR, one entry per CDR3 protein. The sample lists 150,000 or so distinct CDR3 sequences; around 9% were seen once. This clonotype originated in a man younger than 35 who received the YFV17D yellow fever vaccine. The sample consisted of CD8+ T cells sorted from PBMCs, taken 45 days after the yellow fever booster vaccination.

CDR3 DNA sequence: TGTGCCAGCAGCCCCCAATGGGGGAAGATTACGCAGTATTTT. This encodes CASSPQWGKITQYF. The chain has TRBV21-1 and TRBJ2-3; TRBD1 was called by the table and not checked on the DNA. TRBV21-1 constitutes a pseudogene. The CDR3 loop spans 14 amino acids.